The clone carrying this TCR beta chain showed up many times. The antigen is not known. This sample is drawn from a study of naive and memory T cell subsets. General study points: This RNA-based method may be sensitive to activation-related transcript changes.

The library had UMIs added by 3' ligation of an oligonucleotide to TCR cDNA. Adult healthy volunteers gave 2.5 ml peripheral blood for whole-blood RNA. Reverse transcription used DNase-treated unsorted total RNA, aiming for about 1 to 1,100 ng. Ligated cDNA underwent four rounds of PCR with nested alpha and beta constant region primers and SP2. Blood and skin TCR RNA was reverse transcribed with alpha and beta constant primers. TCRdb ran MiXCR on the UMI-ligation and nested PCR reads and lists one entry per CDR3 protein. The table lists more than 20,000 distinct CDR3 sequences, about 5.2% of them singletons. CDR3 length: 14 amino acids. Deletions cut 2 bases from V and 7 bases from J, with 14 bases between. From germline, CDR1 is MNHEY and CDR2 SVGAGI.

Material for sequencing was blood. This TCR derives from an adult in good health. V gene TRBV6-5 combines with J gene TRBJ1-1; no firm D call. CDR3 in DNA: TGTGCCAGCAGTTACCGAGACAAAGGAGTTGAAGCTTTCTTT. Translated, it gives CASSYRDKGVEAFF.